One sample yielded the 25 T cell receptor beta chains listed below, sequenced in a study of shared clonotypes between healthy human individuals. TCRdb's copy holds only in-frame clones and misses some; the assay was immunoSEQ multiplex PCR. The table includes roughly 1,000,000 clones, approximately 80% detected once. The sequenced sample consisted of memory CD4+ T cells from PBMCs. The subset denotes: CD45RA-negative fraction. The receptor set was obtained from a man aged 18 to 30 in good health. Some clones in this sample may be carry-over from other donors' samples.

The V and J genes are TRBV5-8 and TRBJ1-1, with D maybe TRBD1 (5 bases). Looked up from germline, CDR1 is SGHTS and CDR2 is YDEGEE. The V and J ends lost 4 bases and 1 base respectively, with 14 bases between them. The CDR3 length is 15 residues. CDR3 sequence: CASSRRLGGNTEAFF. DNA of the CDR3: TGTGCCAGCAGCCGGAGGTTGGGGGGGAACACTGAAGCTTTCTTT. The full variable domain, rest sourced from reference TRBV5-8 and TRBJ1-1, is EAGVTQSPTHLIKTRGQQATLRCSPISGHTSVYWYQQALGLGLQFLLWYDEGEERNRGNFPPRFSGRQFPNYSSELNVNALELEDSALYLCASSRRLGGNTEAFFGQGTRLTVV.

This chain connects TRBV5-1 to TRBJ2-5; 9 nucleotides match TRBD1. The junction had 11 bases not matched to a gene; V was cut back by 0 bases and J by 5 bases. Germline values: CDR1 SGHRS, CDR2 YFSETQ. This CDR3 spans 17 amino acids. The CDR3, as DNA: TGCGCCAGCAGCTTGGGCTCCGGGACAGGGTTTGGGGAGACCCAGTACTTC. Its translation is CASSLGSGTGFGETQYF. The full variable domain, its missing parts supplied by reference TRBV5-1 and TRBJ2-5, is KAGVTQTPRYLIKTRGQQVTLSCSPISGHRSVSWYQQTPGQGLQFLFEYFSETQRNKGNFPGRFSGRQFSNSRSEMNVSTLELGDSALYLCASSLGSGTGFGETQYFGPGTRLLVL.

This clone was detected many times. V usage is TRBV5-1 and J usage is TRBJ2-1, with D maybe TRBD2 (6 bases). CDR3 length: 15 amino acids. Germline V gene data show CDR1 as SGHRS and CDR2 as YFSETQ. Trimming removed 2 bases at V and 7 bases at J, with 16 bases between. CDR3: CASSLTGRAGNEQFF. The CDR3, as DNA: TGCGCCAGCAGCTTAACCGGGAGAGCCGGTAATGAGCAGTTCTTC.

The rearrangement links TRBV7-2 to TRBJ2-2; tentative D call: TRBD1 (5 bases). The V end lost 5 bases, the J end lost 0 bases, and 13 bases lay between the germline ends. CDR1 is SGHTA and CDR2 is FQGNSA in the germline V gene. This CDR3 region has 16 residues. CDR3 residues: CASSPGHGTNTGELFF. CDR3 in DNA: TGTGCCAGCAGCCCTGGACACGGAACGAACACCGGGGAGCTGTTTTTT.

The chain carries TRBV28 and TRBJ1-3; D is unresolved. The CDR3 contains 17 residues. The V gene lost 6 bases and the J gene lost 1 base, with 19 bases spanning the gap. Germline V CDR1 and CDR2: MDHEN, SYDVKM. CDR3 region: CASSPPTGPGSGNTIYF. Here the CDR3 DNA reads TGTGCCAGCAGCCCCCCAACGGGCCCAGGATCTGGAAACACCATATATTTT.

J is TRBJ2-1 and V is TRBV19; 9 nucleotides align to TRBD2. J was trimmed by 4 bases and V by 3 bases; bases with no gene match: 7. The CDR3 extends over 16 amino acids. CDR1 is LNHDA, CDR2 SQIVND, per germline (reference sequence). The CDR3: CASSMETSGFYNEQFF. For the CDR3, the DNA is TGTGCCAGTAGTATGGAGACTAGCGGATTTTACAATGAGCAGTTCTTC.

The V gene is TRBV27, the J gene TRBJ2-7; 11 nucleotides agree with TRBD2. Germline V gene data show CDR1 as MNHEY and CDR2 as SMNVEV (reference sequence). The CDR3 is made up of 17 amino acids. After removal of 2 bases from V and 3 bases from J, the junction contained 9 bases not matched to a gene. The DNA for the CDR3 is TGTGCCAGCAGTTTAAGAGGGACTAGCGGTGGAATCTACGAGCAGTACTTC. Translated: CASSLRGTSGGIYEQYF.

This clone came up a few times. The CDR3 bases are TGTGCCAGCAGCCAAGATACGGGAGGGCGCATGGAGACCCAGTACTTC. Its translation is CASSQDTGGRMETQYF. V gene TRBV4-2 combines with J gene TRBJ2-5, with 8 positions matching TRBD2. The CDR3 totals 16 residues. CDR1 LGHNA and CDR2 YNFKEQ come from the germline V gene. With 0 bases clipped from V and 5 bases from J, the junction kept 8 bases outside the gene matches.

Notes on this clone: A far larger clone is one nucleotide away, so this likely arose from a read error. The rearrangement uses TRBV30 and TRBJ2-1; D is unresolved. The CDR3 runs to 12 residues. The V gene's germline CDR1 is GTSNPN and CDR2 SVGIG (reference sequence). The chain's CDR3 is CAWSDTSPGQFF. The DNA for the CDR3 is TGCGCCTGGAGTGACACGAGCCCTGGGCAGTTCTTC.

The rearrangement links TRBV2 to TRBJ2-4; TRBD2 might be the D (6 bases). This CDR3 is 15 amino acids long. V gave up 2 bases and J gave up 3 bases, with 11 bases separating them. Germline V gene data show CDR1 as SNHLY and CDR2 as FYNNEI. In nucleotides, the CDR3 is TGTGCCAGCAGTGAACTGGGGGGAGGCAAAAACATTCAGTACTTC. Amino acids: CASSELGGGKNIQYF.

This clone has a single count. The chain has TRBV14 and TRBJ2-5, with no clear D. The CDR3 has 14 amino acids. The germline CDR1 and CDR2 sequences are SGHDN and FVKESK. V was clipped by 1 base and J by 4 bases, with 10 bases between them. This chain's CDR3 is CASSQGPGSETQYF. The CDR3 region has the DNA TGTGCCAGCAGCCAAGGCCCAGGTTCAGAGACCCAGTACTTC.

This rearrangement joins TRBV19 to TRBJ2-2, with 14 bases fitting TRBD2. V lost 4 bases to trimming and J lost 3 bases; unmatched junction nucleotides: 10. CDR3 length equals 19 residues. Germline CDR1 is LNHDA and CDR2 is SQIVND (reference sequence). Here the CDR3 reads CASSNRLAGGPWDTGELFF. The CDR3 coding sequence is TGTGCCAGTAGTAACCGACTAGCGGGAGGGCCTTGGGACACCGGGGAGCTGTTTTTT.

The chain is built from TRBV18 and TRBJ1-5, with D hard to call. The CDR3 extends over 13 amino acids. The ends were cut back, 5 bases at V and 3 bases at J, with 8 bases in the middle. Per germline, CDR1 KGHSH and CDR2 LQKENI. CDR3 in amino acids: CASSNTYNQPQHF. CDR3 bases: TGTGCCAGCTCAAACACCTACAATCAGCCCCAGCATTTT.

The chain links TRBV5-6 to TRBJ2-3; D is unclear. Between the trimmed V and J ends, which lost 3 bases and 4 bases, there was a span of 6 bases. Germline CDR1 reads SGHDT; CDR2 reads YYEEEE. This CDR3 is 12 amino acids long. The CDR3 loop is CASSSLPDTQYF. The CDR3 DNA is TGTGCCAGCAGCTCTCTTCCAGATACGCAGTATTTT.

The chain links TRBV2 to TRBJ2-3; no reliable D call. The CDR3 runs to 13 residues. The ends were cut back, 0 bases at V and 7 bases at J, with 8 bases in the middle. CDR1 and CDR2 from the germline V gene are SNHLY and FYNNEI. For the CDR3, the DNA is TGTGCCAGCAGTGAAGCGCTCGGTAATACGCAGTATTTT. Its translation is CASSEALGNTQYF.

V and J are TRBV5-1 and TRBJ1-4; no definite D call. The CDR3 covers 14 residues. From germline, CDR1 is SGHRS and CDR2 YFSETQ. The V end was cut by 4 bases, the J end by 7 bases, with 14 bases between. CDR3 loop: CASSPGGKGEKLFF. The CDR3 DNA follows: TGCGCCAGCAGCCCCGGAGGGAAGGGTGAAAAACTGTTTTTT.

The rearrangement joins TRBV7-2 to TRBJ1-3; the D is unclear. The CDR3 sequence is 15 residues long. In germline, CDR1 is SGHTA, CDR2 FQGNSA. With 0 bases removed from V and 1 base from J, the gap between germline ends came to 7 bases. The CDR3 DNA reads TGTGCCAGCAGCTTAGCGCGGCAGTCTGGAAACACCATATATTTT. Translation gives CASSLARQSGNTIYF.

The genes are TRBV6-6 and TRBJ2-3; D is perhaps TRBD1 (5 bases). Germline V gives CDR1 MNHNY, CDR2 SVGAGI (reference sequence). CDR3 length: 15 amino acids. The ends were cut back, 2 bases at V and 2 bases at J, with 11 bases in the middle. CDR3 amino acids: CASSYGAASTDTQYF. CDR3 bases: TGTGCCAGCAGTTACGGGGCCGCTTCCACAGATACGCAGTATTTT.

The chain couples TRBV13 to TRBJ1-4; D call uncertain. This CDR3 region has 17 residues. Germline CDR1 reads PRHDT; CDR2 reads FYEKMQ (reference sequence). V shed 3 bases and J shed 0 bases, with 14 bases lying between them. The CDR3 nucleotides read TGTGCCAGCAGCTTTAGGCGGACCCTCGCAACTAATGAAAAACTGTTTTTT. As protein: CASSFRRTLATNEKLFF.

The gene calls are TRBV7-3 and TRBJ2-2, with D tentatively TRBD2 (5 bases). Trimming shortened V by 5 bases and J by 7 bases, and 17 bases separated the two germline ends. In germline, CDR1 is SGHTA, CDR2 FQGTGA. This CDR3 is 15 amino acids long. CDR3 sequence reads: CASSLLGSTVGELFF. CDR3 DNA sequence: TGTGCCAGCAGCCTCCTGGGGAGTACGGTCGGGGAGCTGTTTTTT.

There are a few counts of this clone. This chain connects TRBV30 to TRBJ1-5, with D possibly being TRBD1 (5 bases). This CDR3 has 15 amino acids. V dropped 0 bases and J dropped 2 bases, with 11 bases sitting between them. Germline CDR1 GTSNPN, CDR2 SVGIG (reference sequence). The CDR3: CAWSVPRDGNQPQHF. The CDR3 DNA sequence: TGTGCCTGGAGTGTACCAAGGGACGGCAATCAGCCCCAGCATTTT.

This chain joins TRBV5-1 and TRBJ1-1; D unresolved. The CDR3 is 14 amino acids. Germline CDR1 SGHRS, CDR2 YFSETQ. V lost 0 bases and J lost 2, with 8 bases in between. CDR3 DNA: TGCGCCAGCAGCTTGGTTCAGGCTAACACTGAAGCTTTCTTT. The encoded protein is CASSLVQANTEAFF.

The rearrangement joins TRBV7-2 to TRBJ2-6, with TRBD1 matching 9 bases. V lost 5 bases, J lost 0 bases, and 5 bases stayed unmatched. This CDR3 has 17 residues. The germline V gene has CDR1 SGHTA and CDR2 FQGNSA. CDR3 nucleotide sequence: TGTGCCAGCAGCCCTGACAGGGGGAGCTCTGGGGCCAACGTCCTGACTTTC. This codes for CASSPDRGSSGANVLTF.

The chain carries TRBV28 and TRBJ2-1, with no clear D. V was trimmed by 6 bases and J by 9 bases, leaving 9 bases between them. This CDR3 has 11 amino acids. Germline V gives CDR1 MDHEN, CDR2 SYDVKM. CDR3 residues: CASRILLEQFF. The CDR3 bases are TGTGCCAGCAGAATATTACTTGAGCAGTTCTTC.

CDR3 sequence: CASSWVGLGTGELFF. As DNA, the CDR3 is TGCGCCAGCAGCTGGGTAGGGTTGGGCACCGGGGAGCTGTTTTTT. This rearrangement joins TRBV5-1 to TRBJ2-2, with D uncertain. Germline CDR1 SGHRS, CDR2 YFSETQ. Trimming pared 3 bases from V and 4 bases from J, leaving 13 bases between. The CDR3 is 15 amino acids.